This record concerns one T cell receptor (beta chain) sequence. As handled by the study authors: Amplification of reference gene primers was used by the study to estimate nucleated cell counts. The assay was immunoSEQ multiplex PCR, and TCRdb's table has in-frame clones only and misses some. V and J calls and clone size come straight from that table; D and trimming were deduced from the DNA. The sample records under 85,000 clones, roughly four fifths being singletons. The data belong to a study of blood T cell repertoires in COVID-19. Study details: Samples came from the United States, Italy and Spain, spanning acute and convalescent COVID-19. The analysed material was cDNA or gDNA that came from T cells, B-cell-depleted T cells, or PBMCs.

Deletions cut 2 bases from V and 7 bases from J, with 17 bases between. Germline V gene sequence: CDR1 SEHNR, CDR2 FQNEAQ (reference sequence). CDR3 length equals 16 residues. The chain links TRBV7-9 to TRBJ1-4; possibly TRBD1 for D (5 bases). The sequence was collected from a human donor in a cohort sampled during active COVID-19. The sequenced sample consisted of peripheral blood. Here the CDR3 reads CASSLNRQGWSEKLFF. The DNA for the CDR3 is TGTGCCAGCAGCTTAAACCGTCAGGGATGGAGTGAAAAACTGTTTTTT.